This T cell receptor (beta chain) was retrieved from a study of technical replicates of blood from a handful of donors. Trimming removed 2 bases at V and 2 bases at J, with 6 bases between. Germline V gives CDR1 SEHNR, CDR2 FQNEAQ (reference sequence). This CDR3 has 13 residues. Assay: immunoSEQ multiplex PCR; the TCRdb copy retains only in-frame clones and omits some. The sample carries tens of thousands of clones, 90% to 95% recorded once. This clonotype was obtained from a human donor in good health. Some clones in this sample may be carry-over from other donors' samples. Sequenced input: T cells isolated from PBMCs. The rearrangement joins TRBV7-9 to TRBJ1-2; D ambiguous. The CDR3 DNA reads as TGTGCCAGCAGCTTAAGAGGGAACTATGGCTACACCTTC. This gives the protein CASSLRGNYGYTF.